This T cell receptor (beta chain) was sequenced for a study of blood T cell repertoires in COVID-19. Study summary: Sites in the United States, Italy and Spain provided acute and convalescent COVID-19 samples. PBMCs, B-cell-depleted T cells, or T cells were the source of the cDNA or gDNA that made up the material.

Authors' processing steps: Amplifying reference gene primers gave estimates of nucleated cell counts. Clones were read by immunoSEQ multiplex PCR, and TCRdb kept only the in-frame ones, dropping some. Clone size and V and J calls were adopted from that table, with D and trimming inferred from the DNA. The table records around 130,000 clones, over 75% of them present only once. This clone has just one count. Germline CDR1 and CDR2: MDHEN and SYDVKM. The CDR3 covers 13 residues. Trimming shortened V by 6 bases and J by 4 bases, and 12 bases separated the two germline ends. V gene TRBV28 combines with J gene TRBJ1-2, with a possible D match to TRBD1 (6 bases). Sequenced: peripheral blood. The TCR was taken from a man in his fifties or sixties with active or convalescent COVID-19. The CDR3 DNA is TGTGCCAGCAGGCGCCCAGGGGTCTATGGCTACACCTTC. It codes for CASRRPGVYGYTF.